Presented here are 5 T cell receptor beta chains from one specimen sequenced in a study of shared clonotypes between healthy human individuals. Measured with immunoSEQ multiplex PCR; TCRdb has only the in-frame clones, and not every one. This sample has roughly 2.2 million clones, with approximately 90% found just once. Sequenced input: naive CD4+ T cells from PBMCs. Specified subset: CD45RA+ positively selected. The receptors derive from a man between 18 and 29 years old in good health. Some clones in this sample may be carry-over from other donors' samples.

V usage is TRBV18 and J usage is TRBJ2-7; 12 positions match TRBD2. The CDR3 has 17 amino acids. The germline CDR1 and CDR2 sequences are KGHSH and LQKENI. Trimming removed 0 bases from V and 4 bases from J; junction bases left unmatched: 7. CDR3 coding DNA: TGTGCCAGCTCACCACCTGCGACTAGCGGGAGCCGGTACGAGCAGTACTTC. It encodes CASSPPATSGSRYEQYF.

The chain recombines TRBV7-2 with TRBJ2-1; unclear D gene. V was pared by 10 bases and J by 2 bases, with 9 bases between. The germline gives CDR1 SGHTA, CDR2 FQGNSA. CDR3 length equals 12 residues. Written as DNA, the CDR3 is TGTGCCATCAGGACGACCTACAATGAGCAGTTCTTC. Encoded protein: CAIRTTYNEQFF.

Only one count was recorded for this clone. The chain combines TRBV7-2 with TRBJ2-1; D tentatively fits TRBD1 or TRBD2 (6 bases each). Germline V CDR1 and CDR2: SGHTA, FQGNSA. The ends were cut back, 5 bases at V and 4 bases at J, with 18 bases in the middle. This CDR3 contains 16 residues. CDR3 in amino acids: CASSPLVGGRYNEQFF. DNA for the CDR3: TGTGCCAGCAGCCCTCTGGTGGGGGGCAGGTACAATGAGCAGTTCTTC.

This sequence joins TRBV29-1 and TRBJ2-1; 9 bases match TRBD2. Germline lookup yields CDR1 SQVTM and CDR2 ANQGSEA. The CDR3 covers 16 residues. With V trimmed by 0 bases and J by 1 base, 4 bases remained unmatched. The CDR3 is CSVEDPSGISYNEQFF. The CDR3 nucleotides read TGCAGCGTTGAAGATCCTAGCGGGATTTCCTACAATGAGCAGTTCTTC.

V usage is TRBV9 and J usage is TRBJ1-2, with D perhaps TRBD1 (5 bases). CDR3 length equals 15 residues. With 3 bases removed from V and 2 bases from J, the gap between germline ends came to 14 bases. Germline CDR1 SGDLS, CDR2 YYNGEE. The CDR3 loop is CASSGRGRSNYGYTF. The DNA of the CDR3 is TGTGCCAGCAGCGGGAGGGGCCGATCCAACTATGGCTACACCTTC. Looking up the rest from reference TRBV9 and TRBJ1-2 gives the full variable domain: DSGVTQTPKHLITATGQRVTLRCSPRSGDLSVYWYQQSLDQGLQFLIQYYNGEERAKGNILERFSAQQFPDLHSELNLSSLELGDSALYFCASSGRGRSNYGYTFGSGTRLTVV.